This TCR beta chain was obtained from a study of T-cell memory formation after mild COVID-19. Overall study results and limits: Cross-reactive memory seemingly joined, as some responding clones were found in pre-infection memory.

Germline CDR1 and CDR2: DFQATT and SNEGSKA (reference sequence). The CDR3 runs 13 residues. V dropped 6 bases and J dropped 9 bases, with 18 bases sitting between them. As concerns this clonotype: As yet, its antigen is unknown.

Each CDR3 protein is one row after TCRdb ran MiXCR on the 5' RACE reads. The data contain 550,000 to 700,000 distinct CDR3 sequences, approximately 15% of them singletons. V usage is TRBV20-1 and J usage is TRBJ2-1, with D perhaps assigned TRBD1 or TRBD2 (5 bases each). The sequencing sample was made of PBMCs or a T cell subset sorted from them (not recorded which). The source is an adult woman who had mild COVID-19 (a few samples of this study predate the infection). Cell type and time point are not known. CDR3 region: CSAAPALGTEQFF. The CDR3 DNA follows: TGCAGTGCGGCCCCGGCCCTGGGGACTGAGCAGTTCTTC.